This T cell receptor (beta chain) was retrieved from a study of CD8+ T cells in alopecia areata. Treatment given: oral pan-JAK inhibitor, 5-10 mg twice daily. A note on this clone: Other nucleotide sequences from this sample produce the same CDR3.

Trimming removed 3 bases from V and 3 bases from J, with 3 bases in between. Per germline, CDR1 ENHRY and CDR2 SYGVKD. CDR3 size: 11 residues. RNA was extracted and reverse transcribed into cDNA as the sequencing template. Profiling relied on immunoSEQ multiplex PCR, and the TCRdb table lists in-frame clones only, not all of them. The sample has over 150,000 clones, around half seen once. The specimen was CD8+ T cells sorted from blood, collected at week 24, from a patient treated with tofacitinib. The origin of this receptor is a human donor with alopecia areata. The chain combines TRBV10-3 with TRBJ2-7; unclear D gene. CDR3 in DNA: TGTGCCATCAGTGATAGCTACGAGCAGTACTTC. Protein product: CAISDSYEQYF.